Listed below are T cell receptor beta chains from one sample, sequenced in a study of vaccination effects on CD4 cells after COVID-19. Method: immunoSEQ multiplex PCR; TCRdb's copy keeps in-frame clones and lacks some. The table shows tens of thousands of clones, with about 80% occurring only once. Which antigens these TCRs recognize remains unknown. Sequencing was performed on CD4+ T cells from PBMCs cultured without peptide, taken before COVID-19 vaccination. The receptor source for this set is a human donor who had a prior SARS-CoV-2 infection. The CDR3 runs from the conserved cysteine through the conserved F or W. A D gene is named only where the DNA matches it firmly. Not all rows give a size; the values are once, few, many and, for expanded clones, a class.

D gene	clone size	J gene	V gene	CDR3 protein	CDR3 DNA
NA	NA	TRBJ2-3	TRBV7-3	CASSLMGGTDTQYF	TGTGCCAGCAGCTTAATGGGTGGCACAGATACGCAGTATTTT
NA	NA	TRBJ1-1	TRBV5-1	CASSPGGTSVGAFF	TGCGCCAGCAGCCCGGGGGGTACCTCCGTGGGAGCTTTCTTT
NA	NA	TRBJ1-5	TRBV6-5	CASSYSRNQPQHF	TGTGCCAGCAGTTACTCACGTAATCAGCCCCAGCATTTT
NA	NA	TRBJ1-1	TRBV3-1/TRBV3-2	CASSQVDGAEAFF	TGTGCCAGCAGCCAAGTTGACGGGGCTGAAGCTTTCTTT
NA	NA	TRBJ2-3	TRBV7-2	CASSLLGFTDTQYF	TGTGCCAGCAGCTTATTGGGGTTCACAGATACGCAGTATTTT
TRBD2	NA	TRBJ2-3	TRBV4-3	CATLKTSGTDTQYF	TGCGCCACCCTAAAGACTAGCGGCACAGATACGCAGTATTTT
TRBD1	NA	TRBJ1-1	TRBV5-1	CASSIRQGGTEAFF	TGCGCCAGCAGCATACGACAGGGTGGCACTGAAGCTTTCTTT
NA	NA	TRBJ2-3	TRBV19	CASSIGRDGDTQYF	TGTGCCAGTAGTATTGGTCGGGATGGGGATACGCAGTATTTT
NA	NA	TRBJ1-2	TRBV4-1	CASSGSNYGYTF	TGCGCCAGCAGCGGATCTAACTATGGCTACACCTTC
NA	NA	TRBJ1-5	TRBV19	CASSIGRQANQPQHF	TGTGCCAGTAGTATAGGTCGACAGGCCAATCAGCCCCAGCATTTT
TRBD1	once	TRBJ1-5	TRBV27	CASSAWTGDNQPQHF	TGTGCCAGCAGCGCATGGACAGGTGACAATCAGCCCCAGCATTTT
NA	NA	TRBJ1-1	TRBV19	CASISKGNLNAEAFF	TGTGCCAGTATCTCAAAGGGGAACCTCAACGCTGAAGCTTTCTTT
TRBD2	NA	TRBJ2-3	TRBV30	CAWSEDLGLGPADTQYF	TGTGCCTGGAGTGAAGATCTAGGACTAGGACCTGCTGATACGCAGTATTTT
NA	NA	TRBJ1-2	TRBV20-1	CSASQGHNYGYTF	TGCAGTGCTAGTCAAGGCCATAACTATGGCTACACCTTC
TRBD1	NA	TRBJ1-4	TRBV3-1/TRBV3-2	CASSQRQGMITNEKLFF	TGTGCCAGCAGCCAACGACAGGGGATGATAACTAATGAAAAACTGTTTTTT
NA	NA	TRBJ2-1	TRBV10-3	CAISERTGGYNEQFF	TGTGCCATCAGTGAGAGGACGGGCGGATACAATGAGCAGTTCTTC
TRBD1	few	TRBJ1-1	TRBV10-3	CAISKQGADTEAFF	TGTGCCATCAGTAAACAGGGGGCGGACACTGAAGCTTTCTTT
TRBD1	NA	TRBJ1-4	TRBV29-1	CSVEKGAWGEKLFF	TGCAGCGTTGAAAAGGGGGCGTGGGGTGAAAAACTGTTTTTT
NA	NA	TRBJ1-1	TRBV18	CASSSRWDTEAFF	TGTGCCAGCTCATCGCGTTGGGACACTGAAGCTTTCTTT
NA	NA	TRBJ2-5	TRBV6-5	CASSYSTLSETQYF	TGTGCCAGCAGTTACTCGACACTATCGGAGACCCAGTACTTC
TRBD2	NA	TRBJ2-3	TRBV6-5	CASRLAGLSTDTQYF	TGTGCCAGCCGATTAGCGGGGCTCAGCACAGATACGCAGTATTTT
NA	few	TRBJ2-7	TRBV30	CAWSVLRGSGRRGGNEQYF	TGTGCCTGGAGTGTACTTAGGGGTTCCGGGAGGAGGGGGGGCAACGAGCAGTACTTC
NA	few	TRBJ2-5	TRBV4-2	CASSQGSGYETQYF	TGTGCCAGCAGCCAAGGGAGCGGGTATGAGACCCAGTACTTC
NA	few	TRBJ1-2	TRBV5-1	CASYPDSSYGYTF	TGCGCCAGCTATCCAGACAGCTCCTATGGCTACACCTTC
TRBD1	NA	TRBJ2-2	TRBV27	CASTPDRVTGELFF	TGTGCCAGCACCCCGGACAGGGTGACCGGGGAGCTGTTTTTT
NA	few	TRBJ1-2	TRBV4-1	CASRELGYGYTF	TGCGCCAGCCGGGAACTGGGCTATGGCTACACCTTC
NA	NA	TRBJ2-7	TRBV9	CASSVAGYSYEQYF	TGTGCCAGCAGCGTAGCGGGGTACTCCTACGAGCAGTACTTC
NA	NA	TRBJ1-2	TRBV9	CASSVGRDNFYGYTF	TGTGCCAGCAGCGTAGGCAGGGACAATTTCTATGGCTACACCTTC
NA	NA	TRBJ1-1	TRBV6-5	CASSSQRGSEAFF	TGTGCCAGCAGTTCGCAGCGGGGGTCTGAAGCTTTCTTT
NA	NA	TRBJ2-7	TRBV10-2	CASSDGSSGAGYEQYF	TGCGCCAGCAGTGACGGGAGTAGCGGCGCGGGCTACGAGCAGTACTTC
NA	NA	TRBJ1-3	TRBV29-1	CSVVTDLERNTIYF	TGCAGCGTCGTGACGGATCTTGAGCGAAACACCATATATTTT
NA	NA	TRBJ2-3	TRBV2	CASSVGVTDTQYF	TGTGCCAGTAGTGTGGGGGTCACAGATACGCAGTATTTT
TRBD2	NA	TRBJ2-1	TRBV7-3	CASSPPGGEDNEQFF	TGTGCCAGCAGCCCACCCGGGGGGGAGGACAATGAGCAGTTCTTC
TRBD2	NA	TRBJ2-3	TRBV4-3	CASSRAPGTSVPTQYF	TGCGCCAGCAGCCGAGCTCCCGGGACTAGCGTCCCAACGCAGTATTTT
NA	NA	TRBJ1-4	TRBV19	CASSRTGQRDEKLFF	TGTGCCAGTAGTAGAACAGGGCAGAGAGATGAAAAACTGTTTTTT
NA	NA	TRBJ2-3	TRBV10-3	CAISESTGGGGYTQYF	TGTGCCATCAGTGAGTCCACCGGGGGAGGGGGTTATACGCAGTATTTT
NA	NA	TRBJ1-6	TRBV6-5	CASRQPDSPLHF	TGTGCCAGCCGACAGCCCGATTCACCCCTCCACTTT
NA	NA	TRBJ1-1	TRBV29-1	CSVWADTEAFF	TGCAGCGTTTGGGCGGACACTGAAGCTTTCTTT
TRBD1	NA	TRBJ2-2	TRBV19	CASLRDSDRGDVNTGELFF	TGTGCCAGTCTTCGAGATTCAGACAGGGGGGACGTTAACACCGGGGAGCTGTTTTTT
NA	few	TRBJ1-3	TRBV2	CASSSYGGSGNTIYF	TGTGCCAGCAGTTCATATGGGGGATCTGGAAACACCATATATTTT
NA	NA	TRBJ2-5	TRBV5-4	CASSLRQYQETQYF	TGTGCCAGCAGCTTGCGACAGTACCAAGAGACCCAGTACTTC
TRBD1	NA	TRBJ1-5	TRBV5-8	CASSSWEGGRPQHF	TGTGCCAGCAGCTCGTGGGAAGGGGGCCGGCCCCAGCATTTT
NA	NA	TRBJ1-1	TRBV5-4	CASSSAGRRAEAFF	TGTGCCAGCAGTTCGGCCGGGAGGCGGGCTGAAGCTTTCTTT
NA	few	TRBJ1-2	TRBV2	CASSEIGTRRYGYTF	TGTGCCAGCAGTGAGATCGGGACACGACGCTATGGCTACACCTTC
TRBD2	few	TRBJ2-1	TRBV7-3	CASSLLAGLSYNEQFF	TGTGCCAGCAGCTTACTAGCGGGGTTATCCTACAATGAGCAGTTCTTC
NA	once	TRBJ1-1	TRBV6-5	CASSYGGTEAFF	TGTGCCAGCAGTTACGGAGGCACTGAAGCTTTCTTT
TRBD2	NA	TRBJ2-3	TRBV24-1	CATSDPTSGRYTDTQYF	TGTGCCACCAGTGACCCAACTAGCGGGAGGTACACAGATACGCAGTATTTT
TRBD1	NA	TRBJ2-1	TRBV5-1	CASSRTGGYDEQFF	TGCGCCAGCAGCCGGACAGGGGGATATGATGAGCAGTTCTTC
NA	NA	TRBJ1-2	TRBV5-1	CASSRGTLLPSDGYTF	TGCGCCAGCAGCCGCGGTACCCTGCTGCCATCCGATGGCTACACCTTC
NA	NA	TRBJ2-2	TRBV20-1	CSASHDLNTGELFF	TGCAGTGCTAGTCACGACTTGAACACCGGGGAGCTGTTTTTT
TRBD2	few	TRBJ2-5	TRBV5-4	CASSFAGEETQYF	TGTGCCAGCAGCTTTGCGGGAGAAGAGACCCAGTACTTC
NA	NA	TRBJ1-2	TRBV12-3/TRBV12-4	CASSLNGYTF	TGTGCCAGCAGTTTGAATGGCTACACCTTC
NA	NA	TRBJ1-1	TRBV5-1	CASSLQNIRDTEAFF	TGCGCCAGCAGCTTGCAGAACATACGGGACACTGAAGCTTTCTTT
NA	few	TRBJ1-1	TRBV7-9	CASSSVWNTEAFF	TGTGCCAGCAGCTCCGTTTGGAACACTGAAGCTTTCTTT
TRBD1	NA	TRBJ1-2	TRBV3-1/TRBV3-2	CASSPWTGTRGGYTF	TGTGCCAGCAGCCCGTGGACAGGGACAAGGGGGGGCTACACCTTC
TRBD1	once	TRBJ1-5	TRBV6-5	CASTSDRGNQPQHF	TGTGCCAGCACCTCAGACAGGGGAAATCAGCCCCAGCATTTT
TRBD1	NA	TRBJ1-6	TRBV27	CATRSDRDNSPLHF	TGTGCCACCAGGTCGGACAGGGACAATTCACCCCTCCACTTT
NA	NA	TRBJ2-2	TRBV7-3	CASSFGQRAGELFF	TGTGCCAGCAGCTTCGGACAGCGCGCCGGGGAGCTGTTTTTT
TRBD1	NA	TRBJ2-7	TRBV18	CASSLRTGTYEQYF	TGTGCCAGCTCACTAAGGACAGGTACCTACGAGCAGTACTTC
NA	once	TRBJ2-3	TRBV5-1	CASSLGSPPQYF	TGCGCCAGCAGCTTGGGTAGTCCTCCGCAGTATTTT